This TCR beta chain was captured by sequencing in a study of T-cell reconstitution after alpha-beta-depleted transplantation in children. Regarding the study as a whole: The high TCRbeta diversity at day 60 in some patients came from surviving recipient T cells and thymic progenitors. Roughly two months post-transplant, alpha-beta T cells reportedly originated from several hundred graft clones that had expanded. At one year after transplant, newly produced T cells mostly accounted for T-cell counts and diversity.

As concerns this clonotype: Its specificity is unknown.

There are 13 residues in the CDR3. Germline-derived CDR1 and CDR2 are ENHRY and SYGVKD. Trimming cost V 6 bases and J 7 bases; bases outside gene matches: 3. Unique molecular identifiers were used in preparing the TCRbeta library. TCRdb fed the PCR reads into MiXCR, producing one record per CDR3 protein. The top ten clones hold 14% of a sample with about 500,000 distinct CDR3 sequences, about 10% of them seen once. The clonotype originates from a female patient between 2 and 10 years old who had a stem cell transplant for aplastic anemia, so the T cells may come from the graft donor. The chain joins TRBV10-3 to TRBJ2-4; 10 nucleotides line up with TRBD1. Source: PBMCs, mostly from graft donor cells, taken 180 days after TCRalphabeta/CD19-depleted stem cell transplant. CDR3 nucleotide sequence: TGTGCCATCAGCGAGGACAGGGGGAACATTCAGTACTTC. Its protein is CAISEDRGNIQYF.